These T cell receptor beta chains were read from a single sample in a study of regulatory T cells in long-lasting Graves disease. TCRdb re-called the multiplex PCR reads through MiXCR, storing one row per CDR3 protein. Of 350,000 to 550,000 distinct CDR3 sequences detected, about 15% appear once; the ten largest clones hold roughly a sixth. The sample was also reused in another study, on T cells in Graves' hyperthyroidism and ophthalmopathy.

The specimen comprised peripheral blood mononuclear cells (PBMCs), sampled at new diagnosis, from a patient treated with antithyroid drugs. The receptors stem from a woman aged 45-60 years with Graves disease. Each CDR3 is given with its conserved first and last residue. A D gene is named only where the DNA matches it firmly. The size field is filled for only some rows; it gives once, few, many or a size class.

d_gene: NA; j_gene: TRBJ1-6; len: 15; v_gene: TRBV9; abundance: NA; CDR3nt: TGTGCCAGCAGCGTAGGTTGGAGGGTTGGATCACCCCTCCACTTT; CDR3aa: CASSVGWRVGSPLHF
d_gene: NA; j_gene: TRBJ2-2; len: 14; v_gene: TRBV19; abundance: few; CDR3nt: TGTGCCAGTAGTGCCACCCCGGAGGCCGGGGAGCTGTTTTTT; CDR3aa: CASSATPEAGELFF
d_gene: NA; j_gene: TRBJ2-1; len: 16; v_gene: TRBV5-8; abundance: few; CDR3nt: TGTGCCAGCAGCTTACTAAGGCAGGGGGGTTACAATGAGCAGTTCTTC; CDR3aa: CASSLLRQGGYNEQFF
d_gene: TRBD2; j_gene: TRBJ2-1; len: 15; v_gene: TRBV3-1; abundance: NA; CDR3nt: TGTGCCAGCAGCCCAATAGCGGGAGGGGGAGGTGAGCAGTTCTTC; CDR3aa: CASSPIAGGGGEQFF
d_gene: TRBD2; j_gene: TRBJ2-5; len: 17; v_gene: TRBV13; abundance: few; CDR3nt: TGTGCCAGCAGCCCACGGCCTAGCGGTTGGTACCAAGAGACCCAGTACTTC; CDR3aa: CASSPRPSGWYQETQYF
d_gene: NA; j_gene: TRBJ2-4; len: 14; v_gene: TRBV29-1; abundance: few; CDR3nt: TGCAGCGTTGAAGAGGGGGTCCTCCCCGGGATTCAGTACTTC; CDR3aa: CSVEEGVLPGIQYF
d_gene: TRBD1; j_gene: TRBJ2-1; len: 15; v_gene: TRBV5-4; abundance: many; CDR3nt: TGTGCCAGCAGCTTGCAGGGGGCGTCCTACAATGAGCAGTTCTTC; CDR3aa: CASSLQGASYNEQFF
d_gene: TRBD1; j_gene: TRBJ2-1; len: 14; v_gene: TRBV28; abundance: many; CDR3nt: TGTGCCAGCAGTCCCTCGGACAGGGAGGATGAGCAGTTCTTC; CDR3aa: CASSPSDREDEQFF
d_gene: NA; j_gene: TRBJ2-7; len: 14; v_gene: TRBV2; abundance: many; CDR3nt: TGTGCCAGCAGACGTTTGGACGGTACCTACGAGCAGTACTTC; CDR3aa: CASRRLDGTYEQYF
d_gene: NA; j_gene: TRBJ2-1; len: 12; v_gene: TRBV29-1; abundance: NA; CDR3nt: TGCAGCGTTGAAGTCCAGGACTATCAGCAGTTCTTC; CDR3aa: CSVEVQDYQQFF
d_gene: TRBD2; j_gene: TRBJ2-3; len: 18; v_gene: TRBV12-3/TRBV12-4; abundance: NA; CDR3nt: TGTGCCAGCAGTCCGACTAGCGGGAGGACCTCTAGCACAGATACGCAGTATTTT; CDR3aa: CASSPTSGRTSSTDTQYF
d_gene: TRBD2; j_gene: TRBJ2-1; len: 14; v_gene: TRBV5-1; abundance: NA; CDR3nt: TGCGCCAGCAGCTTGGGGACTAGCGTCAATGAGCAGTTCTTC; CDR3aa: CASSLGTSVNEQFF
d_gene: TRBD2; j_gene: TRBJ2-7; len: 16; v_gene: TRBV28; abundance: many; CDR3nt: TGTGCCAGCAGTTCCCCCGGACTAGCGGGGGCCTACGAGCAGTACTTC; CDR3aa: CASSSPGLAGAYEQYF
d_gene: TRBD1; j_gene: TRBJ1-2; len: 15; v_gene: TRBV2; abundance: many; CDR3nt: TGTGCCAGCAGGGGGACAGGGATACCTAACTATGGCTACACCTTC; CDR3aa: CASRGTGIPNYGYTF
d_gene: NA; j_gene: TRBJ2-3; len: 15; v_gene: TRBV28; abundance: many; CDR3nt: TGTGCCAGCAGTTTAAGGGTGGCCGGCGCAGATACGCAGTATTTT; CDR3aa: CASSLRVAGADTQYF
d_gene: NA; j_gene: TRBJ2-7; len: 14; v_gene: TRBV13; abundance: many; CDR3nt: TGTGCCAGCAGCCCCGTGGGGCGGGGGCGTGAGCAGTACTTC; CDR3aa: CASSPVGRGREQYF
d_gene: NA; j_gene: TRBJ2-1; len: 15; v_gene: TRBV10-1; abundance: NA; CDR3nt: TGCGCCAGCAGTGCCCGGCTCGGCTCCTACAATGAGCAGTTCTTC; CDR3aa: CASSARLGSYNEQFF
d_gene: NA; j_gene: TRBJ2-1; len: 15; v_gene: TRBV28; abundance: NA; CDR3nt: TGTGCCAGCAACCTCCAAGGGGTCAACTACAATGAGCAGTTCTTC; CDR3aa: CASNLQGVNYNEQFF
d_gene: NA; j_gene: TRBJ2-1; len: 13; v_gene: TRBV30; abundance: NA; CDR3nt: TGTGCCTGGAGTGTAAGCCCCTACAATGAGCAGTTCTTC; CDR3aa: CAWSVSPYNEQFF
d_gene: NA; j_gene: TRBJ2-1; len: 15; v_gene: TRBV12-3/TRBV12-4; abundance: many; CDR3nt: TGTGCCAGCAGACTTCTCCTGGGACCAGACAATGAGCAGTTCTTC; CDR3aa: CASRLLLGPDNEQFF
d_gene: NA; j_gene: TRBJ2-2; len: 13; v_gene: TRBV24-1; abundance: many; CDR3nt: TGTGCCACAAGGGACTTTTTCACCGGGGAGCTGTTTTTT; CDR3aa: CATRDFFTGELFF
d_gene: TRBD1; j_gene: TRBJ2-2; len: 16; v_gene: TRBV30; abundance: few; CDR3nt: TGTGCCTGGAGCCGCGGTGCAGGGGGCAACACCGGGGAGCTGTTTTTT; CDR3aa: CAWSRGAGGNTGELFF
d_gene: TRBD2; j_gene: TRBJ2-2; len: 18; v_gene: TRBV19; abundance: few; CDR3nt: TGTGCCAGTACCCTGAGGGGGGGACTGGCGGGAGGCACCGGGGAGCTGTCTTTT; CDR3aa: CASTLRGGLAGGTGELSF
d_gene: TRBD2; j_gene: TRBJ2-3; len: 16; v_gene: TRBV6-1; abundance: few; CDR3nt: TGTGCCAGCAGTGGAACTAGCGGAGCTAGCACAGATACGCAGTATTTT; CDR3aa: CASSGTSGASTDTQYF
d_gene: NA; j_gene: TRBJ1-1; len: 14; v_gene: TRBV9; abundance: many; CDR3nt: TGTGCCAGCAGCGACAGGGCAGGAGTCACTGAAGCTTTCTTT; CDR3aa: CASSDRAGVTEAFF
d_gene: NA; j_gene: TRBJ2-2; len: 16; v_gene: TRBV27; abundance: few; CDR3nt: TGTGCCAGCAGTTTAGGAGGCAGCATGAACACCGGGGAGCTGTTTTTT; CDR3aa: CASSLGGSMNTGELFF
d_gene: NA; j_gene: TRBJ2-3; len: 17; v_gene: TRBV24-1; abundance: NA; CDR3nt: TGTGCCACCAGTGATTTGCAGACAGGGACTAGCACAGATACGCAGTATTTT; CDR3aa: CATSDLQTGTSTDTQYF
d_gene: NA; j_gene: TRBJ1-1; len: 13; v_gene: TRBV18; abundance: few; CDR3nt: TGTGCCAGCTCGAACCCGGCGAACACTGAAGCTTTCTTT; CDR3aa: CASSNPANTEAFF
d_gene: TRBD1; j_gene: TRBJ2-7; len: 14; v_gene: TRBV28; abundance: many; CDR3nt: TGTGCCAGCAGTTTATTTCTGGCAGGGGGCGAGCAGTACTTC; CDR3aa: CASSLFLAGGEQYF
d_gene: TRBD1; j_gene: TRBJ2-3; len: 15; v_gene: TRBV7-9; abundance: many; CDR3nt: TGTGCCAGTGTCACCACAGGGGCTAGCACAGATACGCAGTATTTT; CDR3aa: CASVTTGASTDTQYF
d_gene: NA; j_gene: TRBJ2-1; len: 14; v_gene: TRBV7-9; abundance: NA; CDR3nt: TGTGCCAGCAGCTTAGCTTGGACCTTCAATGAGCAGTTCTTC; CDR3aa: CASSLAWTFNEQFF
d_gene: TRBD2; j_gene: TRBJ2-7; len: 16; v_gene: TRBV7-2; abundance: many; CDR3nt: TGTGCCAGCAGCATCAGCGATCTAGCGGACACTTACGAGCAGTACTTC; CDR3aa: CASSISDLADTYEQYF
d_gene: TRBD2; j_gene: TRBJ2-2; len: 17; v_gene: TRBV13; abundance: NA; CDR3nt: TGTGCCAGCAGCTACAGCGGGGGGCGGGAGCGCACCGGGGAGCTGTTTTTT; CDR3aa: CASSYSGGRERTGELFF
d_gene: TRBD2; j_gene: TRBJ2-1; len: 16; v_gene: TRBV6-2/TRBV6-3; abundance: few; CDR3nt: TGTGCCGGCATCGGACGGGGACTAGCGGGACTCAATGAGCAGTTCTTC; CDR3aa: CAGIGRGLAGLNEQFF
d_gene: NA; j_gene: TRBJ1-2; len: 15; v_gene: TRBV29-1; abundance: many; CDR3nt: TGCAGCGTTGAAGAATTACGGGGCCCTAACTATGGCTACACCTTC; CDR3aa: CSVEELRGPNYGYTF
d_gene: NA; j_gene: TRBJ2-3; len: 14; v_gene: TRBV5-1; abundance: many; CDR3nt: TGCGCCAGCAGCTTATTGGGGATCACAGATACGCAGTATTTT; CDR3aa: CASSLLGITDTQYF
d_gene: TRBD1; j_gene: TRBJ2-3; len: 16; v_gene: TRBV7-9; abundance: many; CDR3nt: TGTGCCAGCAGCTTAATGGGGACAGGGGGGACAGATACGCAGTATTTT; CDR3aa: CASSLMGTGGTDTQYF
d_gene: NA; j_gene: TRBJ2-5; len: 13; v_gene: TRBV24-1; abundance: few; CDR3nt: TGTGCCACCAGTGGTCCAGGGATAAAGACCCAGTACTTC; CDR3aa: CATSGPGIKTQYF
d_gene: NA; j_gene: TRBJ2-7; len: 12; v_gene: TRBV28; abundance: NA; CDR3nt: TGTGCCAGCAGTCTCGCGTGGGGGGAGCAGTACTTC; CDR3aa: CASSLAWGEQYF
d_gene: NA; j_gene: TRBJ1-2; len: 14; v_gene: TRBV20-1; abundance: NA; CDR3nt: TGCAGTGCTAGAGGGCGGCAGGGAAGCTATGGCCACACCTTC; CDR3aa: CSARGRQGSYGHTF
d_gene: TRBD2; j_gene: TRBJ2-7; len: 15; v_gene: TRBV20-1; abundance: NA; CDR3nt: TGCAGTGCTCCCCGGTCGACTAGCGGATCCTACGAGCAGTACTTC; CDR3aa: CSAPRSTSGSYEQYF
d_gene: NA; j_gene: TRBJ2-7; len: 13; v_gene: TRBV2; abundance: few; CDR3nt: TGTGCCAGCAAGTCCACTTATCTCTACGAGCAGTACTTC; CDR3aa: CASKSTYLYEQYF
d_gene: NA; j_gene: TRBJ2-1; len: 13; v_gene: TRBV24-1; abundance: many; CDR3nt: TGTGCCACCCGAGGGGGTGTACACAATGAGCAGTTCTTC; CDR3aa: CATRGGVHNEQFF